Detailed here is one TCR beta chain. Its target is not known. CDR3 size: 12 residues. The germline V gene has CDR1 SNHLY and CDR2 FYNNEI. The V and J ends lost 3 bases and 4 bases respectively, with 7 bases between them. Isolated RNA was reverse transcribed into cDNA used as the sequencing template. The table came from immunoSEQ multiplex PCR; TCRdb's copy has only in-frame clones and leaves some out. The sample carries about 130,000 clones, 50% to 60% recorded once. This sample was taken from a study of CD8+ T cells in alopecia areata. Findings of the study overall: Relative to mice, TCR sharing across patients was less clear, a difference possibly HLA-related. Normal skin contains resident alphabeta T cells, and these are also sequenced in scalp samples.

The material sequenced was CD4+ T cells sorted from blood, taken at week 0. This chain connects TRBV2 to TRBJ2-7; D is uncertain. The origin of this receptor is a human donor with alopecia areata. The CDR3 bases are TGTGCCAGCAGTGACCAGTCTTACGAGCAGTACTTC. Encoded protein: CASSDQSYEQYF.